Below are 3 T cell receptor beta chains sequenced from a single sample in a study of shared clonotypes between healthy human individuals. Clones were sequenced by immunoSEQ multiplex PCR, and TCRdb holds only the in-frame ones, with some missing. The data show 950,000 to 1,300,000 clones, roughly 80% seen once. Sample: memory CD4+ T cells sorted from blood. The sample's subset: CD45RA-negative fraction. Receptors originate from a man aged 18 to 35 in good health.

This clone came up a few times. The J gene is TRBJ2-3, the V gene TRBV6-5; TRBD2 is a possible D gene (6 bases). The germline V gene encodes CDR1 MNHEY and CDR2 SVGAGI. V was clipped by 4 bases and J by 0 bases, with 8 bases between them. The CDR3 runs 14 residues. This CDR3 is CASSLRGSTDTQYF. CDR3 coding DNA: TGTGCCAGCAGTTTGCGGGGCAGCACAGATACGCAGTATTTT.

This clone was observed a few times. The chain has TRBV6-1 and TRBJ1-5; no clear D gene. Germline CDR1 is MNHNS and CDR2 is SASEGT. Deletions cut 0 bases from V and 11 bases from J, with 14 bases between. The CDR3 consists of 14 residues. CDR3 in DNA: TGTGCCAGCAGTGAAGCCTTGGGCCTTCGGGCCCAGCATTTT. It translates to CASSEALGLRAQHF.

The chain carries TRBV6-1 and TRBJ2-3, with D possibly TRBD1 on 6 matching bases. V was pared by 3 bases and J by 6 bases, with 16 bases between. Germline assignment: CDR1 MNHNS and CDR2 SASEGT. The CDR3 runs 15 residues. As DNA, the CDR3 is TGTGCCAGCAGTGACGACCCATCTCAGGGGGATACGCAGTATTTT. Translated, it gives CASSDDPSQGDTQYF.